The 9 T cell receptor beta chains listed next were all sequenced from one sample in a study of long-term antiretroviral therapy in people with HIV. Version v3.0 of the immunoSEQ assay ran at survey level. TCRdb keeps only in-frame clones here, not all; method: immunoSEQ multiplex PCR. The data contain 28,000 or so clones, 80% to 90% of them seen just once; the ten biggest clones take up approximately 3.6%. The sample consisted of unsorted PBMCs, taken 0.8 years before starting antiretroviral therapy. The receptors originated from a man between 18 and 29 years old with HIV.

The V gene is TRBV19, the J gene TRBJ1-5; perhaps TRBD1 as D (5 bases). The V end lost 1 base, the J end lost 5 bases, and 15 bases lay between the germline ends. Germline CDR1 LNHDA, CDR2 SQIVND (reference sequence). The CDR3 loop spans 16 amino acids. The DNA for the CDR3 is TGTGCCAGTAGTATAGCTTCTGCCAGGGATGATCAGCCCCAGCATTTT. Amino acid sequence: CASSIASARDDQPQHF. The whole variable domain, remainder taken from reference TRBV19 and TRBJ1-5, is DGGITQSPKYLFRKEGQNVTLSCEQNLNHDAMYWYRQDPGQGLRLIYYSQIVNDFQKGDIAEGYSVSREKKESFPLTVTSAQKNPTAFYLCASSIASARDDQPQHFGDGTRLSIL.

The CDR3 coding sequence is TGTGCTAGTGGTGTACAGGGGATAACTTACAATGAGCAGTTCTTC. Translated, it gives CASGVQGITYNEQFF. The V and J genes are TRBV12-5 and TRBJ2-1, with TRBD1 identical over 7 bases. Germline V gene data show CDR1 as LGHNT and CDR2 as FRNRAP. J gave up 4 bases and V 5 bases, and 8 bases lay outside the gene matches. CDR3 length: 15 amino acids.

This clone came up a few times. This chain uses TRBV7-2 with TRBJ1-3; 11 nucleotides align to TRBD1. The V segment lost 10 bases and the J segment 2 bases; nucleotides outside the gene matches: 7. This CDR3 contains 15 residues. Germline lookup yields CDR1 SGHTA and CDR2 FQGNSA. CDR3 sequence: CATRDRGRAGNTIYF. The CDR3 DNA reads as TGTGCCACCAGGGACAGGGGGAGAGCTGGAAACACCATATATTTT.

This sequence joins TRBV7-8 and TRBJ2-3; 8 positions agree with TRBD2. Germline V gives CDR1 SGHVS, CDR2 FQNEAQ. The J segment lost 3 bases and the V segment lost 1 base, leaving 9 bases of the junction unmatched. The CDR3 length is 17 residues. Here the CDR3 reads CASSLVGERERTDTQYF. The CDR3 DNA follows: TGTGCCAGCAGCTTAGTAGGCGAGCGGGAGAGAACAGATACGCAGTATTTT.

The chain has TRBV11-1 and TRBJ2-2; D is ambiguous. The CDR3 consists of 13 residues. Germline values: CDR1 SGHAT, CDR2 FQDESV (reference sequence). V was clipped by 5 bases and J by 2 bases, with 6 bases between them. In DNA, the CDR3 is TGTGCCAGCAGCCTCCTTAACACCGGGGAGCTGTTTTTT. It translates to CASSLLNTGELFF.

The V gene is TRBV4-2, the J gene TRBJ2-2, with D uncertain. The CDR3 length is 15 residues. Trimming took 3 bases from V and 1 from J, leaving 9 bases between them. Germline-derived CDR1 and CDR2 are LGHNA and YNFKEQ. CDR3 loop: CASSHGERNTGELFF. The CDR3, as DNA: TGTGCCAGCAGCCATGGTGAGAGGAACACCGGGGAGCTGTTTTTT.

This chain joins TRBV5-4 and TRBJ2-7; 7 bases agree with TRBD1. CDR1 SGHNT and CDR2 YYREEE come from the germline V gene (reference sequence). Trimming at V came to 4 bases and at J to 2 bases, leaving 6 bases not matched to a gene. The CDR3 consists of 14 residues. The CDR3 DNA reads TGTGCCAGCAGCAGGGACAGCGCGACCTACGAGCAGTACTTC. Translation: CASSRDSATYEQYF.

This chain links TRBV19 with TRBJ1-6; D might be TRBD1 (5 bases). Germline values: CDR1 LNHDA, CDR2 SQIVND (reference sequence). The CDR3 covers 15 residues. V gave up 1 base and J gave up 7 bases, with 11 bases separating them. CDR3 residues: CASSIGDGVNSPLHF. As DNA, the CDR3 is TGTGCCAGTAGTATAGGGGACGGAGTGAATTCACCCCTCCACTTT.

The chain has TRBV20-1 and TRBJ1-2; D may be TRBD1 (5 bases). CDR1 and CDR2 (germline): DFQATT, SNEGSKA (reference sequence). V was cut by 6 bases and J by 6 bases, with 11 bases left in between. CDR3 length: 11 residues. Written as DNA, the CDR3 is TGCAGTGCATGGGGGGGGGATGGCTACACCTTC. As protein: CSAWGGDGYTF.